What follows are 25 T cell receptor beta chains derived from one specimen sequenced in a study of T cells in Graves' hyperthyroidism and ophthalmopathy. Amplification of TCR beta CDR3 regions was performed using RNA transcripts as template. The primer set for the first-round RT-PCR of the TCR CDR3 was HTBI. TCRdb fed the multiplex PCR reads into MiXCR, producing one record per CDR3 protein. The data show around 400,000 distinct CDR3 sequences, with 15% to 19% seen just once and about 27% held by the top ten. The source material was blood. These receptors came from a woman under 30 with Graves' hyperthyroidism that later progressed to Graves' ophthalmopathy.

This clonotype was seen at least ten times. J is TRBJ1-5 and V is TRBV7-2; D gene unclear. V lost 3 bases and J 0 bases, leaving 9 bases between the germline ends. The CDR3 is 15 amino acids. Per germline, CDR1 SGHTA and CDR2 FQGNSA. CDR3 DNA: TGTGCCAGCAGCTTGTACGGGGATAGCAATCAGCCCCAGCATTTT. It yields the protein CASSLYGDSNQPQHF.

This clonotype has at least ten counts. The genes are TRBV28 and TRBJ1-2; D gene unclear. The CDR3 length is 15 residues. CDR1 and CDR2 (germline): MDHEN, SYDVKM. V was cut by 2 bases and J by 6 bases, with 16 bases left in between. Here the CDR3 DNA reads TGTGCCAGCAGTTTAAATTTGGCTCTAACTAATGGCTACACCTTC. It codes for CASSLNLALTNGYTF.

This clonotype appeared a few times. This chain links TRBV6-2 or TRBV6-3 with TRBJ2-4; maybe TRBD2 (6 bases). This CDR3 has 17 amino acids. CDR1 MNHEY and CDR2 SVGEGT come from the germline V gene. Trimming took 6 bases from V and 0 from J, leaving 18 bases between them. The CDR3 DNA reads as TGTGCCAGCAGCTCCCACGTAGCGGACTTAGCCAAAAACATTCAGTACTTC. Amino acid sequence: CASSSHVADLAKNIQYF.

This clonotype was counted at least ten times. V is TRBV2 and J is TRBJ1-4; D might be TRBD1 (5 bases). Trimming cost V 8 bases and J 5 bases, with 15 bases left between them. The germline V gene encodes CDR1 SNHLY and CDR2 FYNNEI. CDR3 length: 14 amino acids. CDR3 nucleotides: TGTGCCAGCCAACGGGGGTCCAGGAATGAAAAACTGTTTTTT. Translated, it gives CASQRGSRNEKLFF.

The rearrangement links TRBV25-1 to TRBJ2-3; D is possibly TRBD1 (5 bases). The V end lost 2 bases, the J end lost 1 base, and 10 bases lay between the germline ends. The CDR3 covers 15 residues. Germline V lookup: CDR1 MGHDK, CDR2 SYGVNS. The chain's CDR3 is CASSEQGRGTDTQYF. The CDR3 nucleotides read TGTGCCAGCAGTGAACAGGGCAGGGGCACAGATACGCAGTATTTT. Using reference TRBV25-1 and TRBJ2-3 for the parts outside the CDR3, the full variable domain is EADIYQTPRYLVIGTGKKITLECSQTMGHDKMYWYQQDPGMELHLIHYSYGVNSTEKGDLSSESTVSRIRTEHFPLTLESARPSHTSQYLCASSEQGRGTDTQYFGPGTRLTVL.

This clonotype has a count of ten or more. V gene TRBV30 combines with J gene TRBJ2-7; D could derive from TRBD1 or TRBD2 (5 bases each). CDR3 length: 14 amino acids. Trimming removed 5 bases at V and 0 bases at J, with 14 bases between. Germline CDR1 GTSNPN, CDR2 SVGIG (reference sequence). The CDR3 reads CAWGSGARSYEQYF. In nucleotides, the CDR3 is TGTGCCTGGGGGTCCGGGGCACGCTCCTACGAGCAGTACTTC.

There are many counts of this clonotype. The chain couples TRBV6-2 or TRBV6-3 to TRBJ1-1, with D possibly being TRBD1 (5 bases). Germline V lookup: CDR1 MNHEY, CDR2 SVGEGT. V was clipped by 1 base and J by 7 bases, with 13 bases between them. The length of the CDR3 is 14 residues. CDR3 residues: CASSYLRGIDEAFF. The CDR3 region has the DNA TGTGCCAGCAGTTACTTGAGGGGAATCGATGAAGCTTTCTTT.

This clonotype was observed many times. The CDR3 DNA reads TGCGCCAGCAGCCACCGGGACAGGGAGTTAAATGAGCAGTTCTTC. The encoded protein is CASSHRDRELNEQFF. The V gene is TRBV5-1, the J gene TRBJ2-1; 9 nucleotides match TRBD1. The CDR3 covers 15 residues. After removal of 4 bases from V and 7 bases from J, the junction contained 9 bases not matched to a gene. Germline V CDR1 and CDR2: SGHRS, YFSETQ.

This clonotype was seen many times. V is TRBV27 and J is TRBJ1-1, with D uncertain. Germline lookup yields CDR1 MNHEY and CDR2 SMNVEV (reference sequence). Trimming took off 1 base at V and 1 base at J, with 4 bases between the two ends. This CDR3 contains 13 residues. The CDR3 sequence is CASSLWRNTEAFF. The CDR3, as DNA: TGTGCCAGCAGTTTATGGAGGAACACTGAAGCTTTCTTT.

This clonotype was found many times. V and J are TRBV13 and TRBJ2-7; 10 bases align to TRBD2. The V gene end was trimmed by 5 bases and the J gene end by 4 bases; junction bases not matched to a gene: 17. Germline CDR1 is PRHDT and CDR2 is FYEKMQ (reference sequence). CDR3 length equals 18 residues. The CDR3 loop reads CASSPKHPRQREGYEQYF. CDR3 DNA: TGTGCCAGCAGCCCCAAACACCCCCGCCAGCGGGAGGGTTACGAGCAGTACTTC.

This clonotype was counted at least ten times. This rearrangement joins TRBV30 to TRBJ2-5, with a possible D match to TRBD1 (7 bases). V was pared by 0 bases and J by 5 bases, with 16 bases between. Germline assignment: CDR1 GTSNPN and CDR2 SVGIG (reference sequence). This CDR3 is 15 amino acids long. CDR3 coding DNA: TGTGCCTGGAGTGTCGGCCTGGCAGGGGGGGAGACCCAGTACTTC. It specifies CAWSVGLAGGETQYF.

In its sample, this clonotype was seen many times. This sequence joins TRBV29-1 and TRBJ2-3; 12 nucleotides match TRBD2. Germline trimming cut 2 bases from V and 2 bases from J; bases unmatched to any gene: 2. The CDR3 length is 15 residues. Germline CDR1 reads SQVTM; CDR2 reads ANQGSEA. The CDR3 bases are TGCAGCGTTGAACTAGCGGGAGGGCCCACAGATACGCAGTATTTT. This encodes CSVELAGGPTDTQYF.

The rearrangement joins TRBV9 to TRBJ2-1; 10 bases are shared with TRBD2. Germline CDR1 and CDR2: SGDLS and YYNGEE. The CDR3 length is 14 residues. J gave up 6 bases and V 4 bases, and 4 bases lay outside the gene matches. This CDR3 reads CASSTSGETNEQFF. The CDR3, as DNA: TGTGCCAGCAGCACTAGCGGGGAGACCAATGAGCAGTTCTTC. The full variable domain, completed using reference TRBV9 and TRBJ2-1, is DSGVTQTPKHLITATGQRVTLRCSPRSGDLSVYWYQQSLDQGLQFLIQYYNGEERAKGNILERFSAQQFPDLHSELNLSSLELGDSALYFCASSTSGETNEQFFGPGTRLTVL.

This clonotype was detected ten times or more. CDR3 sequence: CSAWPGLGPNEQFF. The CDR3 DNA reads as TGCAGTGCATGGCCGGGACTTGGCCCCAATGAGCAGTTCTTC. The chain combines TRBV20-1 with TRBJ2-1; possible D gene TRBD2, 6 bases. V lost 6 bases and J lost 6, with 18 bases in between. The CDR3 extends over 14 amino acids. Germline V gene lookup returns CDR1 DFQATT and CDR2 SNEGSKA (reference sequence).

This clonotype was seen a single time. The genes are TRBV6-1 and TRBJ1-1; D is unresolved. The CDR3 loop spans 13 amino acids. Germline CDR1 reads MNHNS; CDR2 reads SASEGT. The ends were cut back, 6 bases at V and 0 bases at J, with 8 bases in the middle. The CDR3 nucleotides read TGTGCCAGCAGCCAGAGTCTGAACACTGAAGCTTTCTTT. Translated: CASSQSLNTEAFF.

This clonotype was picked up many times. The V and J genes are TRBV30 and TRBJ1-5; D unresolved. The CDR3 totals 13 residues. Trimming took off 4 bases at V and 2 bases at J, with 9 bases between the two ends. Germline V gives CDR1 GTSNPN, CDR2 SVGIG (reference sequence). The CDR3 nucleotides are TGTGCCTGGACAGGAGGGCGCAATCAGCCCCAGCATTTT. Protein: CAWTGGRNQPQHF.

The sample holds many counts of this clonotype. This sequence joins TRBV2 and TRBJ2-7, with unresolved D. The CDR3 spans 14 residues. CDR1 is SNHLY and CDR2 is FYNNEI in the germline V gene. V shed 5 bases and J shed 3 bases, with 14 bases lying between them. CDR3 region: CASSTHWPDYEQYF. The CDR3 bases are TGTGCCAGCAGTACCCATTGGCCCGACTACGAGCAGTACTTC.

In this sample, this clonotype turned up a few times. A much larger clone lies one base from this, so it may be a read error. The chain is built from TRBV6-1 and TRBJ2-7, with 8 bases identical to TRBD1. CDR3 length: 17 amino acids. Per germline, CDR1 MNHNS and CDR2 SASEGT. As DNA, the CDR3 is TGTGCCAGCAGATCTACGATTGGACAGGGCAGCCTCTACGAGCGGTACTTC. Its translation is CASRSTIGQGSLYERYF.

This clonotype was seen more than once but under ten times. This chain links TRBV7-3 with TRBJ2-2; D might be TRBD1 (6 bases). CDR1 is SGHTA and CDR2 is FQGTGA in the germline V gene. V was cut by 5 bases and J by 4 bases, with 14 bases left in between. The CDR3 runs 15 residues. CDR3 loop: CASSLMGQVTGELFF. The DNA for the CDR3 is TGTGCCAGCAGCCTTATGGGACAAGTCACCGGGGAGCTGTTTTTT.

This clonotype was observed a few times. The chain is built from TRBV29-1 and TRBJ1-4; D is perhaps TRBD1 (6 bases). The CDR3 is 17 amino acids. V lost 6 bases and J lost 0, with 20 bases in between. Germline lookup yields CDR1 SQVTM and CDR2 ANQGSEA. The CDR3 here is CSVGPVVGGSTNEKLFF. The CDR3 DNA follows: TGCAGCGTAGGTCCGGTCGTGGGGGGCTCAACTAATGAAAAACTGTTTTTT.

This clonotype was detected many times. This chain uses TRBV7-9 with TRBJ2-1; 11 bases are shared with TRBD2. Per germline, CDR1 SEHNR and CDR2 FQNEAQ (reference sequence). Trimming removed 4 bases from V and 5 bases from J; junction bases left unmatched: 16. CDR3 length: 19 amino acids. The CDR3 region has the DNA TGTGCCAGCAGCTCCGGACAGACTAGCGGGAACGAGAGTCACAATGAGCAGTTCTTC. This gives the protein CASSSGQTSGNESHNEQFF.

This clonotype was picked up many times. The gene calls are TRBV28 and TRBJ2-5, with 12 bases aligning to TRBD1. This CDR3 is built from 15 residues. CDR1 and CDR2 (germline): MDHEN, SYDVKM. The ends lost 3 bases at V and 4 bases at J; junction bases unmatched: 3. CDR3 amino acids: CASSFRDRGRETQYF. CDR3 nucleotides: TGTGCCAGCAGTTTCCGGGACAGGGGGCGAGAGACCCAGTACTTC.

This clonotype has a count of ten or more. The J gene is TRBJ1-6, the V gene TRBV20-1; a possible D gene is TRBD1 (5 bases). V dropped 4 bases and J dropped 7 bases, with 17 bases sitting between them. The CDR3 runs 15 residues. In germline, CDR1 is DFQATT, CDR2 SNEGSKA (reference sequence). The CDR3 nucleotides are TGCAGTGCTATCCCAGGGCGCGCGGGGAATTCACCCCTCCACTTT. Residues: CSAIPGRAGNSPLHF.

This clonotype was observed at least ten times. The V call is TRBV28, the J call TRBJ1-5; D not certain. Germline CDR1 and CDR2: MDHEN and SYDVKM. The CDR3 spans 16 residues. The V gene lost 6 bases and the J gene lost 4 bases, with 19 bases spanning the gap. CDR3 nucleotide sequence: TGTGCCAGCAGCAGGCAAACGGGTTCCGGAAATCAGCCCCAGCATTTT. Protein: CASSRQTGSGNQPQHF.

CDR3 amino acids: CASSVQLARLNTGELFF. CDR3 bases: TGCGCCAGCAGCGTGCAACTAGCGAGACTGAACACCGGGGAGCTGTTTTTT. V is TRBV5-1 and J is TRBJ2-2; 7 bases are a match to TRBD2. After removal of 4 bases from V and 1 base from J, the junction contained 10 bases not matched to a gene. The CDR3 spans 17 residues. Germline V gene sequence: CDR1 SGHRS, CDR2 YFSETQ.